The 8 T cell receptor beta chains listed next were all sequenced from one sample in a study of T cells in Graves' hyperthyroidism and ophthalmopathy. The TCR beta CDR3 regions underwent amplification using RNA transcripts as the source. RT-PCR in the first round (using the HTBI primer set) targeted the TCR CDR3. From the multiplex PCR reads, TCRdb called clonotypes with MiXCR, one entry per CDR3 protein. The sample lists hundreds of thousands of distinct CDR3 sequences, 16% occurring once. Sequencing input: blood. These receptors were taken from a middle-aged woman with Graves' ophthalmopathy.

In its sample, this clonotype was seen a few times. The V and J genes are TRBV24-1 and TRBJ2-1, with D perhaps TRBD1 (6 bases). V lost 1 base, J lost 5 bases, and 8 bases lay in between. Germline V gives CDR1 KGHDR, CDR2 SFDVKD. This CDR3 region has 14 residues. The CDR3 nucleotides are TGTGCCACCAGTGATTTCAGGGGCGACAATGAGCAGTTCTTC. Residues: CATSDFRGDNEQFF.

This clonotype showed up many times. V is TRBV11-2 and J is TRBJ2-5; a weak D match, TRBD1 (5 bases). The CDR3 loop spans 13 amino acids. V was pared by 5 bases and J by 5 bases, with 12 bases between. Germline V gives CDR1 SGHAT, CDR2 FQNNGV. The CDR3 here is CASSLSGSETQYF. CDR3 nucleotides: TGTGCCAGCAGCCTCTCAGGGTCGGAGACCCAGTACTTC.

This clonotype appeared many times. This chain connects TRBV5-1 to TRBJ1-1; maybe TRBD1 (5 bases). The CDR3 runs 14 residues. Per germline, CDR1 SGHRS and CDR2 YFSETQ. V dropped 4 bases and J dropped 1 base, with 11 bases sitting between them. DNA for the CDR3: TGCGCCAGCAGCGCGGGACCGTCGAACACTGAAGCTTTCTTT. It codes for CASSAGPSNTEAFF.

At least ten counts were recorded for this clonotype. The rearrangement joins TRBV5-4 to TRBJ1-3, with D possibly TRBD1 on 5 matching bases. The V and J ends lost 4 bases and 0 bases respectively, with 14 bases between them. The CDR3 runs to 16 residues. From germline, CDR1 is SGHNT and CDR2 YYREEE (reference sequence). The CDR3 coding sequence is TGTGCCAGCAGCCTAGGACACAGCTACTCTGGAAACACCATATATTTT. Amino acids: CASSLGHSYSGNTIYF.

This clonotype was detected only a few times. V usage is TRBV18 and J usage is TRBJ1-2; the match to TRBD1 covers 11 bases. V gave up 7 bases and J gave up 3 bases; unmatched junction bases: 4. This CDR3 contains 14 residues. CDR1 is KGHSH, CDR2 LQKENI, per germline. The CDR3 nucleotides read TGTGCCAGCTTCCCGGGACAGGGGGACTATGGCTACACCTTC. Protein sequence: CASFPGQGDYGYTF.

This clonotype was counted ten times or more. The chain has TRBV15 and TRBJ2-6, with 7 bases that match TRBD2. In germline, CDR1 is LNHNV, CDR2 YYDKDF (reference sequence). The CDR3 has 16 residues. The V gene end was trimmed by 5 bases and the J gene end by 1 base; junction bases not matched to a gene: 5. The CDR3 here is CATSQNGGSGANVLTF. Written as DNA, the CDR3 is TGTGCCACCAGCCAGAACGGGGGGTCTGGGGCCAACGTCCTGACTTTC. The whole variable domain, filled in from reference TRBV15 and TRBJ2-6, reads DAMVIQNPRYQVTQFGKPVTLSCSQTLNHNVMYWYQQKSSQAPKLLFHYYDKDFNNEADTPDNFQSRRPNTSFCFLDIRSPGLGDTAMYLCATSQNGGSGANVLTFGAGSRLTVL.

In its sample, this clonotype was seen a few times. This chain links TRBV29-1 with TRBJ2-5; tentatively, D is TRBD2 (6 bases). The CDR3 is 12 amino acids. CDR1 SQVTM and CDR2 ANQGSEA come from the germline V gene. The V end was cut by 8 bases, the J end by 5 bases, with 15 bases between. CDR3 in amino acids: CSCGGSGETQYF. CDR3 sequence (DNA): TGCAGCTGTGGGGGGTCCGGGGAGACCCAGTACTTC. The complete variable domain, with remaining parts taken from reference TRBV29-1 and TRBJ2-5, reads SAVISQKPSRDICQRGTSLTIQCQVDSQVTMMFWYRQQPGQSLTLIATANQGSEATYESGFVIDKFPISRPNLTFSTLTVSNMSPEDSSIYLCSCGGSGETQYFGPGTRLLVL.

Worth noting for this clonotype: Since a much larger clone is just one base distant, this may be a read error. The chain recombines TRBV19 with TRBJ1-1, with 7 bases matching TRBD1. The germline CDR1 and CDR2 sequences are LNHDA and SQIVND (reference sequence). This CDR3 is 15 amino acids long. V lost 8 bases to trimming and J lost 0 bases; unmatched junction nucleotides: 9. Written as DNA, the CDR3 is TGTGCCAGTCGCCCAGAGGACAGGCTGAACACTGAAGCTTTCTTT. Residues: CASRPEDRLNTEAFF. The full variable domain, its missing parts supplied by reference TRBV19 and TRBJ1-1, is DGGITQSPKYLFRKEGQNVTLSCEQNLNHDAMYWYRQDPGQGLRLIYYSQIVNDFQKGDIAEGYSVSREKKESFPLTVTSAQKNPTAFYLCASRPEDRLNTEAFFGQGTRLTVV.